This TCR beta chain was identified in a study of cytomegalovirus exposure and HLA in healthy donors (dated 2017 in TCRdb). With respect to the entire study: According to an earlier analysis of 550 to 700 of the donors, roughly 180 million T cells yielded 120 million or so unique TCR beta sequences and 276 Gb of sequence data. Approximately 310 gigabases of sequencing data and 91 million or so unique TCR sequences made up an early release that covered approximately 620 HLA-typed donors. Among the roughly 410 genotyped donors, around 81% belonged to the genetic ancestry cluster associated with self-reported Caucasian donors. The study was designed to test whether signatures of past pathogen exposure could be identified by cataloging public T cell receptors. The T cell repertoires of 550 to 850 subjects were profiled by immunosequencing and related to cytomegalovirus serostatus. A separate validation cohort of some 130 different subjects was used in addition to the roughly 700-subject first cohort. To predict cytomegalovirus infection status, the study combined high-throughput TCR immunosequencing, statistical association of individual TCRs with disease status, and machine learning. A later analysis re-analyzed previously published TCR beta repertoires from roughly 690 donors and added high-resolution HLA genotyping to study TCR occurrence patterns. In the later analysis, no new phenotypic data were used to find candidate immune exposures; instead, reliance was placed on TCR beta sequences and their occurrence across donors. An earlier analysis of about 620 of the donors applied high-throughput TCR beta sequencing to assess whether each TCR beta V gene segment acted as functional or pseudogenic. Donor age, sex, ethnicity and CMV serostatus were compiled together with the repertoire data. A later genetic analysis took genome-wide SNP genotypes for about 55% of the roughly 700 donors and used that subset as a discovery cohort. Every discovery cohort repertoire had been produced on one sequencing platform. HLA typing covered class I and class II loci at four-digit resolution. The number of typed donors differed by locus: about 620-640 for A, B, C, DRB1 and DQB1; 500 to 550 for DQA1; some 590 for DPA1; and 400 to 480 for DPB1. Roughly 5 DR-DQ haplotypes were treated as single units for association and clustering because of strong linkage in the cohort. Across around 400 genotyped donors of the cohort, an average of about 220,000 unique TCR beta nucleotide sequences per donor were sequenced, and about a sixth of those sequences were non-productive. What the study reported, not specific to this receptor: A later genetic analysis reported fewer N-insertions in productive TCRs among donors in an Asian-associated ancestry cluster than the approximately 700-donor mean. Because counts were too low, around 17 rarely observed V segments, including chromosome 9 orphons, were left out of the earlier analysis of about 620 of the donors. Several of the top co-occurrence clusters appeared to be linked to parvovirus B19, influenza, CMV and Epstein-Barr virus, according to a later analysis. The cohort was sequenced for TCR beta chains only, and without alpha or paired-chain data the features that could be detected were limited. Because some donors lacked HLA typing at each locus, the association tests relied only on the typed subset. A further reported finding was that TCR beta sequences accurately predicted the HLA-A and HLA-B alleles for most subjects in the first cohort. When HLA alleles, especially DR and DQ, strongly co-occurred, attributing TCR associations to individual alleles was difficult. Cytomegalovirus status was reported to be diagnosed by the classifier with high specificity and sensitivity in both the original and validation cohorts. Across donors, most TCR sequences were observed very rarely, whereas some public TCRs were present in many individuals. The authors suggested that the approach could potentially be generalized to other disease states and immunological phenotypes. A later analysis found that TCR association rates varied across HLA loci, with DRB1 alleles showing the most associated TCRs and HLA-C alleles the fewest. Specific HLA alleles were associated with about 17,000 TCR beta sequences at a false discovery rate of 0.05 in a later analysis. A cluster of highly shared sequence variants was judged likely to represent a technical artifact of the sequencing pipeline. Correlated functional status among segregating V segments might reflect linkage disequilibrium, but an unknown experimental factor could not be ruled out. Compared with equally common non-associated chains, HLA-associated TCR beta chains in a later analysis were more clonally expanded and had lower generation probabilities. V-gene and J-gene trimming of TCR beta chains was associated with a missense DCLRE1C variant in a later genetic analysis, and the association was replicated in an independent cohort. A later analysis found that most CMV-associated TCR beta chains appeared HLA-restricted, with HLA associations seemingly driven largely by CMV exposure. In an earlier analysis of some 540 of the donors, most TCR beta V segments appeared in productive rearrangements about 90% or about 30% of the time, broadly matching IMGT annotations. In vitro tests confirmed that a few of the cytomegalovirus-associated TCR beta chains recognize cytomegalovirus antigens. In the study, roughly 160 TCR beta chains were listed as associated with cytomegalovirus. Immune exposure information for the cohort was limited to CMV serostatus. Roughly uniform sequencing depth across donors was assumed in presence/absence analyses, although this assumption may not hold. The 87-base-pair reads could not distinguish some IMGT-functional V segments, including TRBV6-2 and TRBV6-3, so those segments were excluded.

The cohort comprised several hundred healthy bone marrow donors. Cohort members were all nominally healthy when sampled, although unrecorded immune exposures were likely present. The donor tested CMV seronegative and was one of the 352 seronegative cohort members. A peripheral blood sample was collected from each donor, and TCR beta sequencing was performed on peripheral blood mononuclear cells. The Qiagen DNeasy Blood Extraction Kit was used to extract genomic DNA from the blood cell samples. Library preparation used the immunoSEQ multiplex PCR assay. For the multiplex PCR, a mixture combining 60 forward primers for TCR Vbeta segments and 13 reverse primers for TCR Jbeta segments was used. Amplification of the CDR3 region of rearranged TCR beta genes was performed with a multiplex PCR assay on genomic DNA. The Illumina HiSeq System was used to sequence the amplified TCR beta libraries as 87-base-pair reads. In the original analysis: A later analysis tallied around 82 million unique TCR beta chains across the 640 or so repertoires, and about 10 million of those chains were shared by two or more donors. To remove PCR and sequencing errors, raw reads were error-corrected and collapsed into unique sequences using a nearest-neighbor algorithm that merged closely related sequences. Alignment of CDR3 sequences to IMGT reference sequences was used to assign V, D and J gene segments. For a sequence to be retained, a match of at least six nucleotides was required to both a V gene segment and a J gene segment. A rearrangement counted as productive if the CDR3 had no stop codons and remained in frame with V and J, and every other rearrangement counted as non-productive. CDR3 was defined according to IMGT convention as the region running from the second conserved V-encoded cysteine to the conserved J-encoded phenylalanine. The earlier analysis of 500 to 750 of the donors excluded any sequence lacking an unambiguous match to a single V gene segment. In an earlier analysis of 500 to 750 of the donors, V segments were called functional above 56.7% productive rearrangements and were called segregating when the between-donor standard deviation exceeded 5%. To diagnose cytomegalovirus status from the catalog of TCR beta chain sequences, a statistical classification framework was built. V and J gene assignment, in a later analysis, came from comparing TCR nucleotide sequences with IMGT/GENE-DB human TR gene sequences. The TCRdist pipeline was used in a later analysis to assign CDR3 sequences and most-parsimonious VDJ recombination scenarios. A later analysis defined each TCR beta chain by its CDR3 amino acid sequence plus V-gene family, and excluded reads lacking a unique V-gene family. As a way to deal with suspected cross-contamination and a sequencing artifact, a later analysis dropped more than 500 nucleotide sequences that were highly shared and had low generation probability. In a later analysis, a clonal expansion index for each public chain was calculated from normalized within-repertoire ranks of inferred template counts. A later analysis computed generation probabilities with a VDJ recombination model fitted to out-of-frame rearrangements, and checked the results against IGoR. In a later analysis, TCR-TCR, TCR-HLA and TCR-CMV co-occurrence was scored with hypergeometric tests, and a repertoire-size bias correction was applied to TCR pairs. False discovery rates were estimated in a later analysis by permuting HLA or CMV assignments 20 times. In a later analysis, co-occurring TCRs were grouped with DBSCAN, and TCRdist sequence similarity was added when clustering was performed within HLA-allele-positive subsets. Repertoires with fewer than 30,000 or more than 120,000 public chains were left out of co-occurrence clustering, as were five repertoires with anomalous nucleotide sharing. TCRdb carries this immuneACCESS record with in-frame sequences only. Its versions omit some clonotypes, under half of them owing to an unresolved V gene in the studies checked, with the rest unexplained. V and J calls and clone size are copied from that table; D and trimming were computed from the DNA. Here the sample has some 110,000 clones; 15% occur a single time. The top ten clonotypes cover more than 0.65% of the sample.

In the germline V gene, CDR1 corresponds to SGDLS and CDR2 to YYNGEE. Including cysteine and phenylalanine, the CDR3 has 17 amino acids. Only CDR3 DNA is held: 51 bases, read in frame from base 1. Clipping removes 0 bases from V and 5 bases from J, with 7 as the unmatched junction base count. On this clone: The target of this receptor is not known. The record has no base qualities; no much larger clone is one base away.

The sequence derives from a female donor in good health and CMV-seronegative. What was sequenced was PBMCs. The rearranged chain carries TRBV9 and TRBJ2-2, and 10 bases in between align with TRBD2. The bases are TGTGCCAGCAGCGTAGCTCCCGGACTAGCGGCAACCGGGGAGCTGTTTTTT. It is translated as CASSVAPGLAATGELFF.